A selection of T cell receptor beta chains follows, all from one sample in a study of PD-1 blockade in mismatch repair-deficient tumors. The repertoire was sequenced with immunoSEQ multiplex PCR; TCRdb's copy has only in-frame clones and lacks some. The table records around 9,200 clones, less than 90% of them present only once. Their specific antigens are unknown. This sample comprised cells cultured in vitro, obtained from a patient treated with pembrolizumab. The receptors come from an adult with mismatch repair-deficient cancer. The CDR3 runs from the conserved cysteine through the conserved F or W. The order of the fields is clone size, D gene, V gene, J gene, CDR3 protein, CDR3 DNA. D genes are given only for firm matches. Size is omitted from some rows. Given values are once, few, many or a class for expanded clones.

.,TRBD1,TRBV7-3,TRBJ2-2,CASSRGQGSTGELFF,TGTGCCAGCAGCCGGGGACAGGGGAGCACCGGGGAGCTGTTTTTT
.,TRBD2,TRBV19,TRBJ2-2,CASRGGRAIGELFF,TGTGCCAGTAGGGGCGGGAGGGCCATCGGGGAGCTGTTTTTT
.,.,TRBV5-4,TRBJ1-1,CASSSIFKGTEAFF,TGTGCCAGCAGCTCTATCTTTAAGGGCACTGAAGCTTTCTTT
few,.,TRBV7-3,TRBJ2-2,CASSRGTSSRTGELFF,TGTGCCAGCAGTCGCGGGACCTCCTCAAGGACCGGGGAGCTGTTTTTT
once,.,TRBV6-4,TRBJ1-2,CASSRHLGDGYTF,TGTGCCAGCAGTAGACACCTTGGGGATGGCTACACCTTC
.,.,TRBV11-3,TRBJ1-1,CASSPSPSGAGVF,TGTGCCAGCAGCCCCTCCCCTTCCGGGGCCGGGGTCTTT
.,.,TRBV13,TRBJ2-1,CASSLGPRTVDNEQFF,TGTGCCAGCAGCTTAGGCCCTAGGACAGTAGACAATGAGCAGTTCTTC
.,.,TRBV5-1,TRBJ1-3,CASSEAHSGNTIYF,TGCGCCAGCAGCGAGGCCCACTCTGGAAACACCATATATTTT
.,TRBD2,TRBV18,TRBJ2-7,CASSPAGGYEQYF,TGTGCCAGCTCACCAGCCGGGGGGTACGAGCAGTACTTC
once,TRBD2,TRBV7-6,TRBJ2-3,CASSLTGGPDTQYF,TGTGCCAGCAGCCTCACGGGAGGGCCAGATACGCAGTATTTT
.,TRBD1,TRBV18,TRBJ2-2,CASSFGQGGTGELFF,TGTGCCAGCTCCTTCGGACAGGGAGGAACCGGGGAGCTGTTTTTT
.,.,TRBV5-8,TRBJ1-2,CASSSLLNYGYTF,TGTGCCAGCAGCTCCCTTCTGAACTATGGCTACACCTTC
.,TRBD2,TRBV9,TRBJ2-7,CASSVASSGSIYEQYF,TGTGCCAGCAGCGTAGCGAGTAGCGGGAGTATCTACGAGCAGTACTTC
.,TRBD1,TRBV4-2,TRBJ2-7,CASSHGQGSGEQYF,TGTGCCAGCAGCCACGGACAGGGCTCCGGCGAGCAGTACTTC
.,.,TRBV5-4,TRBJ1-6,CASSLPVGNSPLHF,TGTGCCAGCAGCCTGCCCGTGGGTAATTCACCCCTCCACTTT
.,.,TRBV6-1,TRBJ1-2,CASSERQLGGYTF,TGTGCCAGCAGTGAAAGACAGTTAGGGGGCTACACCTTC
.,TRBD1,TRBV6-4,TRBJ1-2,CASSEAAGGLYGYTF,TGTGCCAGCAGTGAGGCGGCAGGGGGCCTCTATGGCTACACCTTC
once,TRBD2,TRBV28,TRBJ2-2,CASSPPRGSGRFGTGELFF,TGTGCCAGCAGTCCACCACGAGGTAGCGGGAGATTTGGCACCGGGGAGCTGTTTTTT
.,TRBD2,TRBV29-1,TRBJ2-1,CSARSSGRDEQFF,TGCAGCGCTCGGAGTAGCGGGAGAGATGAGCAGTTCTTC
.,TRBD2,TRBV29-1,TRBJ2-5,CSVRGGPGETQYF,TGCAGCGTTCGCGGGGGGCCTGGGGAGACCCAGTACTTC
once,TRBD1,TRBV19,TRBJ1-4,CASSFTGGSNEKLFF,TGTGCCAGTAGTTTCACAGGGGGTTCTAATGAAAAACTGTTTTTT
.,.,TRBV7-9,TRBJ2-7,CASSLGGGVYEQYF,TGTGCCAGCAGCTTAGGGGGCGGGGTCTACGAGCAGTACTTC
.,TRBD2,TRBV7-8,TRBJ2-7,CASSFLAGYEQYF,TGTGCCAGCAGCTTCCTAGCGGGGTACGAGCAGTACTTC
.,.,TRBV11-2,TRBJ1-2,CASSLAATPYGYTF,TGTGCCAGCAGCTTAGCCGCGACTCCCTATGGCTACACCTTC
.,TRBD2,TRBV6-6,TRBJ2-3,CASRETGTSKGYF,TGTGCCAGCAGGGAAACCGGGACTAGCAAGGGGTATTTT
.,.,TRBV9,TRBJ2-5,CASSFGQYQETQYF,TGTGCCAGCAGTTTCGGTCAGTACCAAGAGACCCAGTACTTC
.,TRBD2,TRBV9,TRBJ2-7,CASSAGTSGYEQYF,TGTGCCAGCAGCGCCGGGACTAGCGGGTACGAGCAGTACTTC
few,.,TRBV6-1,TRBJ2-1,CASTGWDGNEQFF,TGTGCCAGCACTGGATGGGATGGCAATGAGCAGTTCTTC
.,TRBD1,TRBV28,TRBJ1-5,CASSYRGVNQPQHF,TGTGCCAGCAGTTACAGGGGCGTGAATCAGCCCCAGCATTTT
.,.,TRBV15,TRBJ2-5,CATSRENFQETQYF,TGTGCCACCAGCAGAGAGAACTTCCAAGAGACCCAGTACTTC
.,.,TRBV30,TRBJ2-3,CAWSRLEITDTQYF,TGTGCCTGGAGTCGACTAGAGATCACAGATACGCAGTATTTT
.,TRBD2,TRBV27,TRBJ2-1,CASSSSGYNEQFF,TGTGCCAGCAGTTCTAGCGGTTACAATGAGCAGTTCTTC
once,.,TRBV6-1,TRBJ2-5,CASSEGLQGGTETQYF,TGTGCCAGCAGTGAAGGGTTACAGGGCGGGACAGAGACCCAGTACTTC
.,TRBD2,TRBV6-9,TRBJ2-7,CASSYSTSGLYEQYF,TGTGCCAGCAGTTACTCGACTAGCGGGCTCTACGAGCAGTACTTC
.,TRBD2,TRBV19,TRBJ2-5,CASRGGRAGSETQYF,TGTGCCAGTAGGGGTGGGAGGGCCGGTTCAGAGACCCAGTACTTC
.,TRBD2,TRBV29-1,TRBJ2-1,CSVETSGSYNEQFF,TGCAGCGTTGAGACTAGCGGATCTTACAATGAGCAGTTCTTC
once,TRBD1,TRBV4-1,TRBJ1-4,CASSQDLGRGVNEKLFF,TGCGCCAGCAGCCAAGATTTAGGCAGGGGGGTTAATGAAAAACTGTTTTTT
few,TRBD2,TRBV5-1,TRBJ2-7,CASSLDASGGLEQYF,TGCGCCAGCAGCTTGGATGCTAGCGGGGGACTCGAGCAGTACTTC
.,.,TRBV5-1,TRBJ2-2,CASSLEPRLDTGELFF,TGCGCCAGCAGCTTGGAGCCTAGATTAGACACCGGGGAGCTGTTTTTT
.,.,TRBV28,TRBJ2-5,CASSSLGVGGIQETQYF,TGTGCCAGCAGTAGTCTGGGCGTTGGCGGGATCCAAGAGACCCAGTACTTC
.,.,TRBV11-3,TRBJ2-1,CASSLTQGTYNEQFF,TGTGCCAGCAGCTTAACGCAGGGGACCTACAATGAGCAGTTCTTC
.,TRBD2,TRBV6-1,TRBJ2-7,CASSEARVGEGLAGRTKSYEQYF,TGTGCCAGCAGTGAAGCGAGAGTTGGTGAGGGACTAGCGGGTCGGACAAAATCCTACGAGCAGTACTTC
.,.,TRBV4-3,TRBJ1-6,CASSQLGSLHF,TGCGCCAGCAGCCAGTTAGGGTCCCTCCACTTT
.,.,TRBV7-2,TRBJ2-3,CASSGFTDTQYF,TGTGCCAGCAGCGGTTTCACAGATACGCAGTATTTT
.,.,TRBV28,TRBJ2-3,CASSLGGQGGDTQYF,TGTGCCAGCAGTTTGGGAGGGCAAGGGGGTGATACGCAGTATTTT
few,.,TRBV11-2,TRBJ1-5,CASSLVSSNQPQHF,TGTGCCAGCAGCTTAGTCAGTAGCAATCAGCCCCAGCATTTT
.,.,TRBV5-8,TRBJ2-1,CASSLVGTYNEQFF,TGTGCCAGCAGCTTGGTGGGAACCTACAATGAGCAGTTCTTC
.,.,TRBV27,TRBJ1-1,CASRQLPQGEAFF,TGTGCCAGCAGGCAGCTCCCCCAGGGGGAAGCTTTCTTT
.,TRBD2,TRBV5-4,TRBJ2-1,CASSWTTSGRINEQFF,TGTGCCAGCAGCTGGACGACTAGCGGGAGGATCAATGAGCAGTTCTTC
.,.,TRBV9,TRBJ2-3,CASSVGSADTQYF,TGTGCCAGCAGCGTTGGCTCCGCAGATACGCAGTATTTT
.,.,TRBV5-8,TRBJ2-7,CASSFGSYEQYF,TGTGCCAGCAGCTTCGGTTCCTACGAGCAGTACTTC
.,.,TRBV5-1,TRBJ2-5,CASSPSFGTVGQETQYF,TGCGCCAGCAGCCCCAGCTTTGGGACGGTGGGGCAAGAGACCCAGTACTTC
.,TRBD1,TRBV9,TRBJ2-3,CASSDSRQGGQYF,TGTGCCAGCAGCGACTCGCGACAGGGTGGGCAGTATTTT
.,.,TRBV29-1,TRBJ2-7,CSVKDSSTSYEQYF,TGCAGCGTGAAGGACAGTTCAACGAGCTACGAGCAGTACTTC
.,TRBD1,TRBV2,TRBJ2-7,CASRGQWSSYEQYF,TGTGCCAGCAGGGGACAGTGGAGCTCCTACGAGCAGTACTTC
.,.,TRBV7-9,TRBJ2-4,CASSLRPIQAKNIQYF,TGTGCCAGCAGCCTAAGACCCATTCAAGCCAAAAACATTCAGTACTTC
.,.,TRBV7-9,TRBJ1-3,CASSSTLGRRGNTIYF,TGTGCCAGCAGCTCCACTTTAGGACGCCGAGGAAACACCATATATTTT